The 4 T cell receptor beta chains in this list originate from one sample, sequenced in a study of molecular identifiers for immune sequencing clone quantification (dated by TCRdb to 2016 to 2019). To prepare the library, PCR was applied. TCRdb records NextSeq 500 as the sequencer. TCRdb trimmed public reads at Q25 via fastp, called clones via MiXCR and kept in-frame beta chains. Rows with one shared CDR3 protein collapse into an entry with the most common genes and DNA. The sample records just over 95,000 distinct CDR3 sequences, 20% to 30% of which are singletons. The top ten clonotypes cover roughly 1% of the sample. The sample taken for sequencing was naive CD8+ T cells from blood, with Jurkat cell RNA spiked in. What this sample's cell subset or site label stands for: FACS-sorted CD8+CD4-CCR7+CD45RA+ naive T cells. The receptors here all came from a human donor in good health. Some libraries in this study had Jurkat cell RNA spiked in.

With respect to this clonotype: A single base separates this from a much larger clone, so it may be a read error. The missing conserved phenylalanine or tryptophan at the end of this CDR3 makes a read error likely. The chain carries TRBV27 and TRBJ2-7, with D possibly matching TRBD2 (6 bases). Trimming cost V 6 bases and J 2 bases, with 14 bases left between them. CDR3 length: 14 amino acids. CDR1 and CDR2 from the germline V gene are MNHEY and SMNVEV (reference sequence). The CDR3 sequence: CASSSGGAPYEQYL. CDR3 bases: TGTGCCAGCAGCTCTGGCGGGGCCCCCTACGAGCAGTACCTC.

This clonotype occurred a few times. This chain uses TRBV7-9 with TRBJ2-7; D uncertain. The germline V gene has CDR1 SEHNR and CDR2 FQNEAQ (reference sequence). V was clipped by 7 bases and J by 1 base, with 20 bases between them. This CDR3 is built from 16 residues. The CDR3 protein is CASIHPGSNLSYEQYF. The CDR3 bases are TGTGCCAGCATCCATCCGGGTAGTAATCTTTCCTACGAGCAGTACTTC.

This clonotype was seen many times. The gene calls are TRBV20-1 and TRBJ2-7, with a tentative D call TRBD1 (6 bases). Germline V lookup: CDR1 DFQATT, CDR2 SNEGSKA (reference sequence). CDR3 size: 13 residues. Trimming pared 5 bases from V and 3 bases from J, leaving 14 bases between. The CDR3 DNA is TGCAGTGCTTTAGACAGGCTCTTCTACGAGCAGTACTTC. Its translation: CSALDRLFYEQYF.

The chain recombines TRBV15 with TRBJ2-3; TRBD2 matches 13 bases. The CDR3 spans 23 residues. Unmatched junction bases numbered 18, after V lost 0 bases and J lost 0 bases. CDR1 is LNHNV and CDR2 is YYDKDF in the germline V gene (reference sequence). CDR3 coding DNA: TGTGCCACCAGCAGAGATCCCGGGATCCGGCCGGGACTAGCGGGGATTAGCACAGATACGCAGTATTTT. As protein: CATSRDPGIRPGLAGISTDTQYF.